Presented here are 5 T cell receptor beta chains from one specimen sequenced in a study of blood T cell repertoires in COVID-19. Here immunoSEQ multiplex PCR was the method, and the copy in TCRdb shows in-frame clones only, minus some. Of under 450,000 clones in the sample, about 88% were seen once. The sequenced sample consisted of peripheral blood. The receptor source for this set is a woman in her sixties with COVID-19, enrolled during active disease.

The chain is built from TRBV6-5 and TRBJ2-7; 9 bases line up with TRBD1. With V trimmed by 4 bases and J by 3 bases, 4 bases remained unmatched. CDR3 length equals 14 residues. Germline V CDR1 and CDR2: MNHEY, SVGAGI. This CDR3 is CASSWDRANYEQYF. The CDR3 DNA sequence: TGTGCCAGCAGTTGGGACAGGGCAAACTACGAGCAGTACTTC.

This chain joins TRBV7-9 and TRBJ1-3; the match to TRBD1 covers 10 bases. This CDR3 region has 15 residues. Trimming cost V 6 bases and J 4 bases; bases outside gene matches: 6. In germline, CDR1 is SEHNR, CDR2 FQNEAQ (reference sequence). The CDR3: CASSGDRGYGNTIYF. As DNA, the CDR3 is TGTGCCAGCAGTGGGGACAGGGGTTACGGAAACACCATATATTTT.

The chain joins TRBV21-1 to TRBJ2-5; the table calls TRBD2, which could not be checked here. TRBV21-1 constitutes a pseudogene. The CDR3 runs 17 residues. Here the CDR3 reads CASTWTSGGLYQETQYF. The CDR3 DNA reads TGTGCCAGCACCTGGACTAGCGGGGGCCTTTACCAAGAGACCCAGTACTTC.

The table lists this clone with a count of one. The chain's CDR3 is CASRGQFAETQYF. The CDR3 bases are TGTGCCAGCAGAGGACAGTTCGCGGAGACCCAGTACTTC. V and J are TRBV12-3 or TRBV12-4 and TRBJ2-5; D perhaps matches TRBD1 (6 bases). V lost 6 bases and J 5 bases, leaving 13 bases between the germline ends. The CDR3 has 13 residues.

The chain couples TRBV13 to TRBJ2-7; maybe TRBD2 (6 bases). CDR1 and CDR2 from the germline V gene are PRHDT and FYEKMQ (reference sequence). Trimming pared 5 bases from V and 0 bases from J, leaving 26 bases between. This CDR3 spans 19 amino acids. Here the CDR3 reads CASSLSTTTGDPSSYEQYF. CDR3 bases: TGTGCCAGCAGCCTCAGCACGACGACGGGGGATCCGAGCTCCTACGAGCAGTACTTC.